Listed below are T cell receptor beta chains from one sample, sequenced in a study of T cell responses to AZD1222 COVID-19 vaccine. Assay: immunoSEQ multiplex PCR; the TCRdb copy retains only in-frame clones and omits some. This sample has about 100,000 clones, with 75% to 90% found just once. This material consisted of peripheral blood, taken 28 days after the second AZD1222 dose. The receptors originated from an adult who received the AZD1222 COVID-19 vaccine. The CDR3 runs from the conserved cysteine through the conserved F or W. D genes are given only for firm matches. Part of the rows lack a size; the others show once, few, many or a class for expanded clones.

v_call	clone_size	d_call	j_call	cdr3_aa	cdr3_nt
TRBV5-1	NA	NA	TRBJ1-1	CASSLATVNTEAFF	TGCGCCAGCAGCTTGGCGACAGTAAACACTGAAGCTTTCTTT
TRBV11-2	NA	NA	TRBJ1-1	CASSLATLVKAFF	TGTGCCAGCAGCTTAGCGACGCTGGTCAAAGCTTTCTTT
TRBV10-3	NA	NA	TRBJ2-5	CAISDQNQETQYF	TGTGCCATCAGTGACCAGAACCAAGAGACCCAGTACTTC
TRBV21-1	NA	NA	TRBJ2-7	CASSKSAGATYEQYF	TGTGCCAGCAGCAAGTCAGCGGGGGCCACCTACGAGCAGTACTTC
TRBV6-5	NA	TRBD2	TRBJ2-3	CATEREGAVDTQYF	TGTGCCACCGAGCGGGAGGGAGCAGTAGATACGCAGTATTTT
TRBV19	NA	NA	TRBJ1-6	CASSTRDISSPLHF	TGTGCCAGTAGTACTCGGGACATTAGTTCACCCCTCCACTTT
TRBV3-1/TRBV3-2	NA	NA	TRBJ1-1	CASSQVGGMNTEAFF	TGTGCCAGCAGCCAAGTGGGTGGCATGAACACTGAAGCTTTCTTT
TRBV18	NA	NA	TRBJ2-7	CASSPQRGEISYEQYF	TGTGCCAGCTCACCACAGAGGGGGGAGATCTCCTACGAGCAGTACTTC
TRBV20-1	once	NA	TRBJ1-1	CSAKLNTEAFF	TGCAGTGCTAAACTGAACACTGAAGCTTTCTTT
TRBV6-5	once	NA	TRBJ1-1	CASSWQGNTEAFF	TGTGCCAGCAGTTGGCAGGGGAACACTGAAGCTTTCTTT
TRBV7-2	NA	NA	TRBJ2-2	CASSLGGFDGTGELFF	TGTGCCAGCAGCTTAGGAGGGTTTGACGGCACCGGGGAGCTGTTTTTT
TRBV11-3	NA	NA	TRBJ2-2	CASSFSVGVVTGELFF	TGTGCCAGCAGCTTTTCGGTTGGAGTAGTCACCGGGGAGCTGTTTTTT
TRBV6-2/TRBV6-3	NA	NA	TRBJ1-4	CASSYLTPGLATNEKLFF	TGTGCCAGCAGTTACCTGACACCCGGACTTGCAACTAATGAAAAACTGTTTTTT
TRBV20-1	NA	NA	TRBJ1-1	CSASAENTEAFF	TGCAGTGCTAGTGCTGAGAACACTGAAGCTTTCTTT
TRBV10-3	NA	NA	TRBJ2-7	CAISEPLDRNSYEQYF	TGTGCCATCAGTGAGCCCTTGGACAGAAACTCCTACGAGCAGTACTTC
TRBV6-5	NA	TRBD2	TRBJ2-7	CASSYLAGRYEQYF	TGTGCCAGCAGTTATCTAGCGGGACGGTACGAGCAGTACTTC
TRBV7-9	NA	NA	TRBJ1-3	CASSSTGVNSGNTIYF	TGTGCCAGCAGCTCAACCGGGGTTAACTCTGGAAACACCATATATTTT
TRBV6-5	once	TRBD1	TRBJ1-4	CASSYHMGQINEKLFF	TGTGCCAGCAGTTACCATATGGGACAGATTAATGAAAAACTGTTTTTT
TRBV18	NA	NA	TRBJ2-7	CASSVQEAYEQYF	TGTGCCAGCTCGGTACAGGAGGCTTACGAGCAGTACTTC
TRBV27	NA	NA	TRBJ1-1	CASSLRRNTEAFF	TGTGCCAGCAGTTTAAGGCGGAACACTGAAGCTTTCTTT
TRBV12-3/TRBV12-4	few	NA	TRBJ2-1	CASSLQVGQFF	TGTGCCAGCAGTTTACAGGTGGGGCAGTTCTTC
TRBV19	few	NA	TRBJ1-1	CASRIGVMNTEAFF	TGTGCCAGTAGAATAGGGGTAATGAACACTGAAGCTTTCTTT
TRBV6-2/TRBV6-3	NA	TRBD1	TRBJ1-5	CASSYGGTGGPRKNQPQHF	TGTGCCAGCAGTTACGGGGGGACAGGGGGTCCACGGAAAAATCAGCCCCAGCATTTT
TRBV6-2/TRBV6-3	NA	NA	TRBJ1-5	CASSYSKRQPQHF	TGTGCCAGCAGTTACTCGAAAAGGCAGCCCCAGCATTTT
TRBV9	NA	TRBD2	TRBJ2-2	CASSVSGGATGELFF	TGTGCCAGCAGCGTCTCGGGAGGTGCCACCGGGGAGCTGTTTTTT
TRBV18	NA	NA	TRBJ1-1	CASSRQMGRRYTEAFF	TGTGCCAGCTCACGGCAAATGGGCAGGCGTTACACTGAAGCTTTCTTT
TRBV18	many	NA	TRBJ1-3	CASSPQGSGNTIYF	TGTGCCAGCTCACCACAGGGATCTGGAAACACCATATATTTT
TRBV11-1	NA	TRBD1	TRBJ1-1	CASSYRQGMDTEAFF	TGTGCCAGCAGCTATCGACAGGGCATGGACACTGAAGCTTTCTTT
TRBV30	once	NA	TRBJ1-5	CAWSGGGGNQPQHF	TGTGCCTGGAGTGGGGGGGGAGGGAATCAGCCCCAGCATTTT
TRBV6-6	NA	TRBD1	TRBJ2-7	CASSNSGTGFYEQYF	TGTGCCAGCAGCAACTCCGGGACAGGGTTCTACGAGCAGTACTTC
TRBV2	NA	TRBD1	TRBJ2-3	CASRGQGIVRDTQYF	TGTGCCAGCAGAGGACAGGGTATAGTCAGAGATACGCAGTATTTT
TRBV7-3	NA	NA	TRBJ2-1	CASSLIAGSYNEQFF	TGTGCCAGCAGCTTAATAGCAGGGTCCTACAATGAGCAGTTCTTC
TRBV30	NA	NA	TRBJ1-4	CAWRGRRGVTNEKLFF	TGTGCCTGGAGGGGGCGGCGGGGAGTAACTAATGAAAAACTGTTTTTT
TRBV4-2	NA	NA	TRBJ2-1	CASSQDKGDQYNEQFF	TGTGCCAGCAGCCAAGATAAGGGGGACCAATACAATGAGCAGTTCTTC
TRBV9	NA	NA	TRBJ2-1	CASSVGDYNEQFF	TGTGCCAGCAGCGTAGGGGACTACAATGAGCAGTTCTTC
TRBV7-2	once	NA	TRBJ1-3	CASSFKGSGNTIYF	TGTGCCAGCAGCTTCAAGGGTTCTGGAAACACCATATATTTT
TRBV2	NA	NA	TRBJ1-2	CASSPGGVTNYGYTF	TGTGCCAGCAGCCCCGGTGGGGTCACTAACTATGGCTACACCTTC
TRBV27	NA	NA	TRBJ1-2	CASSLQTTAANYGYTF	TGTGCCAGCAGTTTGCAAACGACGGCCGCTAACTATGGCTACACCTTC
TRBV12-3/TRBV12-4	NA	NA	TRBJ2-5	CASSQETQYF	TGTGCCAGCAGTCAAGAGACCCAGTACTTC
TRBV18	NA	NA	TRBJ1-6	CASSPSTGYNSPLHF	TGTGCCAGCTCACCTTCGACAGGATATAATTCACCCCTCCACTTT
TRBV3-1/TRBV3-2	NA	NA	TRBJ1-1	CASSQDSAVTEAFF	TGTGCCAGCAGCCAAGATTCCGCCGTTACTGAAGCTTTCTTT
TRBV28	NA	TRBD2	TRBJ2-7	CASSRSSKTSRLTYEQYF	TGTGCCAGCAGCCGATCTTCTAAGACTAGCCGCTTGACCTACGAGCAGTACTTC
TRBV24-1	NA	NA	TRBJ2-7	CATSDLRPGFNEQYF	TGTGCCACCAGTGATTTGAGGCCAGGGTTTAACGAGCAGTACTTC
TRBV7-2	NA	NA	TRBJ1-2	CASSLSKYRANYGYTF	TGTGCCAGCAGCTTAAGTAAATACAGGGCTAACTATGGCTACACCTTC
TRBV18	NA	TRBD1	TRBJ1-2	CASSLDRDGGYGYTF	TGTGCCAGCTCACTGGACAGGGATGGAGGCTATGGCTACACCTTC
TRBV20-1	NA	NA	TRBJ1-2	CSASQADTSYGYTF	TGCAGTGCTAGTCAAGCGGACACTTCCTATGGCTACACCTTC
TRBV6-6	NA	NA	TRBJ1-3	CASSYWRDGNTIYF	TGTGCCAGCAGTTACTGGAGGGATGGAAACACCATATATTTT
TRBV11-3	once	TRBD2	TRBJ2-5	CASSPGTSGRETQYF	TGTGCCAGCAGCCCCGGGACTAGCGGACGAGAGACCCAGTACTTC
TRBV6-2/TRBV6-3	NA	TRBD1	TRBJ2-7	CATNPGTGSAYEQYF	TGTGCCACCAACCCGGGGACAGGGAGCGCCTACGAGCAGTACTTC
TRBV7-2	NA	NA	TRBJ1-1	CASSFSGGLGTEAFF	TGTGCCAGCAGCTTCTCCGGGGGTCTGGGCACTGAAGCTTTCTTT
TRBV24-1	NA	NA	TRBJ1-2	CAPHTGSPYGYTF	TGTGCCCCCCATACAGGGTCCCCCTATGGCTACACCTTC